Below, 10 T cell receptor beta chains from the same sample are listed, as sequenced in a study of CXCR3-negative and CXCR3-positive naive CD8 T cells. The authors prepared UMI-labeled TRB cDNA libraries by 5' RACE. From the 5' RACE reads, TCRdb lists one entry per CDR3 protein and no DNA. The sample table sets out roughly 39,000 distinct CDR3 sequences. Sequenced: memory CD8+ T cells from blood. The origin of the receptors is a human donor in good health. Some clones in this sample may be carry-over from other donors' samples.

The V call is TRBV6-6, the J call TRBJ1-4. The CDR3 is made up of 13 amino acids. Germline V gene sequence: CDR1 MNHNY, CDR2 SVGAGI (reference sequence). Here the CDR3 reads CASSNKENEKLFF.

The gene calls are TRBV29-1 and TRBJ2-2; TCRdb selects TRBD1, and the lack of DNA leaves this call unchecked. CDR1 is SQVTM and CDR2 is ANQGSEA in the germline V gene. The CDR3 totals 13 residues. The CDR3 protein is CSVWGVHTGELFF.

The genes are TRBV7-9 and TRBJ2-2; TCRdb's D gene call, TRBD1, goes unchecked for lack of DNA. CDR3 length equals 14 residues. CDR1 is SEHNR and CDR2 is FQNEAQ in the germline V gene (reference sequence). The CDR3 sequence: CASSSTGGPGELFF. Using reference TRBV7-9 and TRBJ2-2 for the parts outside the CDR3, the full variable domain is DTGVSQNPRHKITKRGQNVTFRCDPISEHNRLYWYRQTLGQGPEFLTYFQNEAQLEKSRLLSDRFSAERPKGSFSTLEIQRTEQGDSAMYLCASSSTGGPGELFFGEGSRLTVL.

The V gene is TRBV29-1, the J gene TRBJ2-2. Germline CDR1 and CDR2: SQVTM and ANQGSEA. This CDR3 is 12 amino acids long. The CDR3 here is CSVVGNTGELFF.

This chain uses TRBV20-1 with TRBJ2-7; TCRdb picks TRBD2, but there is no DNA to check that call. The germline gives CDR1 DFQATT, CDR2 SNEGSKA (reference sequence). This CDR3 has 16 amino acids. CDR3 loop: CSARDPLTSGAYEQYF.

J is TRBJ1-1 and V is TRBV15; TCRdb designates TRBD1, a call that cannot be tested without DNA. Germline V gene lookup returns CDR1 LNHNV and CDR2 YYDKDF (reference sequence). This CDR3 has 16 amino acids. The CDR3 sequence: CATSRDRGAWNTEAFF.

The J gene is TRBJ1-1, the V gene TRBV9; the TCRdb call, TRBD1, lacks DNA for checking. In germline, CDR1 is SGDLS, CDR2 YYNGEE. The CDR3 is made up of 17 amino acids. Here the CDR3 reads CASSPLEADLPYTEAFF.

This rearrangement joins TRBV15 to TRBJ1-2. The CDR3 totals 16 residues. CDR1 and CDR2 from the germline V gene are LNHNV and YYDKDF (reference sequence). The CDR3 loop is CATSPRDRALYYGYTF.

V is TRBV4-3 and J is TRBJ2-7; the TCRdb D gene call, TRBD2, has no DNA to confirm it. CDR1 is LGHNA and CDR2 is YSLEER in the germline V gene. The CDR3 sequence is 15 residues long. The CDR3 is CASSQTLARSYEQYF.

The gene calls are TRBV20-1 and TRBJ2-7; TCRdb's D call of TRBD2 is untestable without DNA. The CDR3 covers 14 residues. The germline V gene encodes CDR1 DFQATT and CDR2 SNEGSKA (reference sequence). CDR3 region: CSAPGLAGIYEQYF.